These 16 T cell receptor beta chains share one sample of origin, sequenced in a study of beta chain features in type 1 diabetes. Every bit of the isolated RNA underwent reverse transcription, so sequencing read expressed TCRB transcripts. Data came from immunoSEQ multiplex PCR; TCRdb stores just in-frame clones and leaves some out. The sample has some 240,000 clones, roughly 10% seen once; the top ten hold roughly 1.3%. What was sequenced was central memory CD4+ T cells from blood. All receptors derive from a man younger than 35 in good health.

The chain combines TRBV29-1 with TRBJ2-3; D ambiguous. The length of the CDR3 is 13 residues. Looked up from germline, CDR1 is SQVTM and CDR2 is ANQGSEA. V was pared by 2 bases and J by 0 bases, with 6 bases between. The CDR3 nucleotides are TGCAGCGTTGAAATGGGTAGCACAGATACGCAGTATTTT. Translation: CSVEMGSTDTQYF.

This clone was seen more than once but under ten times. The chain uses TRBV11-2 and TRBJ2-5, with TRBD1 matching over 12 bases. Germline V CDR1 and CDR2: SGHAT, FQNNGV. After removal of 4 bases from V and 3 bases from J, the junction contained 3 bases not matched to a gene. This CDR3 contains 15 residues. The CDR3, as DNA: TGTGCCAGCAGCTCGGGACAGGGGGCCGAAGAGACCCAGTACTTC. Residues: CASSSGQGAEETQYF.

The chain has TRBV11-2 and TRBJ2-7; 8 bases line up with TRBD2. V was pared by 1 base and J by 6 bases, with 14 bases of the junction left unmatched. Per the germline V gene, CDR1 is SGHAT and CDR2 is FQNNGV. CDR3 length equals 17 residues. The CDR3 DNA reads as TGTGCCAGCAGCTTAGGCGGTGGAGCGGGAGTTCCGTCCGAGCAGTACTTC. Protein: CASSLGGGAGVPSEQYF.

This clone was recorded a few times. The chain carries TRBV5-4 and TRBJ2-3; D remains ambiguous. The CDR3 spans 12 residues. With 0 bases removed from V and 6 bases from J, the gap between germline ends came to 5 bases. Germline CDR1 is SGHNT and CDR2 is YYREEE (reference sequence). The CDR3 loop reads CASSLVKDTQYF. CDR3 nucleotide sequence: TGTGCCAGCAGCTTGGTTAAGGATACGCAGTATTTT. The full variable domain, in which reference TRBV5-4 and TRBJ2-3 provide the parts outside the CDR3, is ETGVTQSPTHLIKTRGQQVTLRCSSQSGHNTVSWYQQALGQGPQFIFQYYREEENGRGNFPPRFSGLQFPNYSSELNVNALELDDSALYLCASSLVKDTQYFGPGTRLTVL.

This clone was found a few times. This sample includes further DNA sequences coding for the same CDR3. This chain connects TRBV28 to TRBJ1-2; 8 bases agree with TRBD1. The CDR3 runs 13 residues. Germline V gene data show CDR1 as MDHEN and CDR2 as SYDVKM. Losses at the gene ends were 6 bases for V and 4 bases for J; bases not matched to a gene: 4. The CDR3 region is CASRRQGSYGYTF. The CDR3 DNA reads as TGTGCCAGCAGAAGACAGGGGAGCTATGGCTACACCTTC.

In its sample, this clone was seen a few times. The chain joins TRBV5-1 to TRBJ2-3, with D unresolved. This CDR3 spans 12 amino acids. V gave up 3 bases and J gave up 2 bases, with 4 bases separating them. Per the germline V gene, CDR1 is SGHRS and CDR2 is YFSETQ. The CDR3 nucleotides read TGCGCCAGCAGCTATGACACAGATACGCAGTATTTT. Residues: CASSYDTDTQYF. The full variable domain, with the rest looked up from reference TRBV5-1 and TRBJ2-3, is KAGVTQTPRYLIKTRGQQVTLSCSPISGHRSVSWYQQTPGQGLQFLFEYFSETQRNKGNFPGRFSGRQFSNSRSEMNVSTLELGDSALYLCASSYDTDTQYFGPGTRLTVL.

The chain recombines TRBV30 with TRBJ1-1; weak D call: TRBD1 (5 bases). The ends were cut back, 3 bases at V and 4 bases at J, with 12 bases in the middle. The CDR3 contains 13 residues. Germline assignment: CDR1 GTSNPN and CDR2 SVGIG (reference sequence). CDR3 region: CAWRKKGSTEAFF. In DNA form, the CDR3 reads TGTGCCTGGAGAAAAAAGGGGAGCACTGAAGCTTTCTTT.

This clone was counted a few times. The rearrangement joins TRBV30 to TRBJ1-4; 7 bases agree with TRBD1. The CDR3 length is 14 residues. V gave up 2 bases and J gave up 5 bases; unmatched junction bases: 5. CDR1 and CDR2 from the germline V gene are GTSNPN and SVGIG (reference sequence). The CDR3 reads CAWSFRGGNEKLFF. The CDR3 DNA follows: TGTGCCTGGAGTTTTAGAGGGGGCAATGAAAAACTGTTTTTT.

This clone was seen repeatedly, ten times or more. The rearrangement joins TRBV7-2 to TRBJ2-2; D uncertain. This CDR3 region has 14 residues. Germline loops: CDR1 SGHTA, CDR2 FQGNSA. V lost 3 bases and J lost 1, with 6 bases in between. DNA of the CDR3: TGTGCCAGCAGCTTCTCGGAGAACACCGGGGAGCTGTTTTTT. It codes for CASSFSENTGELFF. The entire variable domain, with the rest obtained from reference TRBV7-2 and TRBJ2-2, is as follows: GAGVSQSPSNKVTEKGKDVELRCDPISGHTALYWYRQSLGQGLEFLIYFQGNSAPDKSGLPSDRFSAERTGGSVSTLTIQRTQQEDSAVYLCASSFSENTGELFFGEGSRLTVL.

This clone was seen a few times. This chain links TRBV7-2 with TRBJ1-1; D gene ambiguous. The CDR3 consists of 12 residues. With 3 bases removed from V and 8 bases from J, the gap between germline ends came to 10 bases. Looked up from germline, CDR1 is SGHTA and CDR2 is FQGNSA. In nucleotides, the CDR3 is TGTGCCAGCAGCTTTTCCAGGATAGAAGCTTTCTTT. Translating it yields CASSFSRIEAFF.

This clone has just a few counts. This sequence joins TRBV2 and TRBJ2-7, with TRBD1 matching over 8 bases. J was trimmed by 6 bases and V by 6 bases; bases with no gene match: 10. The CDR3 is made up of 14 amino acids. Germline V gene data show CDR1 as SNHLY and CDR2 as FYNNEI. The CDR3 region is CASRDRATSGEQYF. The CDR3 DNA reads as TGTGCCAGCAGGGACAGGGCCACCTCTGGCGAGCAGTACTTC.

The chain uses TRBV13 and TRBJ2-5, with D unclear. Looked up from germline, CDR1 is PRHDT and CDR2 is FYEKMQ (reference sequence). The CDR3 loop spans 16 amino acids. V lost 5 bases and J 2 bases, leaving 18 bases between the germline ends. CDR3 region: CASSPLGSGYQETQYF. CDR3 nucleotides: TGTGCCAGCAGCCCCCTGGGTAGTGGGTATCAAGAGACCCAGTACTTC.

The genes are TRBV6-5 and TRBJ2-7; D ambiguous. This CDR3 has 16 residues. Looked up from germline, CDR1 is MNHEY and CDR2 is SVGAGI. Trimming cost V 0 bases and J 1 base, with 13 bases left between them. The CDR3 is CASSYSRTTVSYEQYF. The DNA for the CDR3 is TGTGCCAGCAGTTACTCGCGAACTACCGTATCCTACGAGCAGTACTTC.

This clone was counted between two and nine times. This rearrangement joins TRBV4-2 to TRBJ2-5; no clear D. The J call may be in error: the DNA end matches TRBJ2-7 better. The CDR3 length is 14 residues. CDR1 LGHNA and CDR2 YNFKEQ come from the germline V gene. The CDR3, as DNA: TGTGCCAGCAGCCAAGATCTTGGCTTGTACGAGCAGTACTTC. Residues: CASSQDLGLYEQYF.

This clone was detected only a few times. The gene calls are TRBV7-3 and TRBJ1-2; possibly TRBD1 for D (5 bases). The germline V and J ends were trimmed by 2 bases and 2 bases, with 12 bases remaining between them. The CDR3 is 15 amino acids. In germline, CDR1 is SGHTA, CDR2 FQGTGA. In nucleotides, the CDR3 is TGTGCCAGCAGCTTAGGAGGCCAGGGCAACTATGGCTACACCTTC. It translates to CASSLGGQGNYGYTF.

The CDR3 DNA sequence: TGTGCCAGCAGCTTATCGGGCCTGTCCTACAATGAGCAGTTCTTC. Its translation is CASSLSGLSYNEQFF. The rearrangement joins TRBV7-2 to TRBJ2-1, with D unclear. Trimming removed 2 bases from V and 1 base from J, with 9 bases in between. The length of the CDR3 is 15 residues. Germline V CDR1 and CDR2: SGHTA, FQGNSA.